A single sample is the source of the 30 T cell receptor beta chains below, sequenced in a study of shared clonotypes between healthy human individuals. Measured with immunoSEQ multiplex PCR; TCRdb has only the in-frame clones, and not every one. The sample lists millions of clones, about 95% occurring once. The source material was naive CD4+ T cells sorted from blood. The subset was: CD45RA+ positively selected. These receptors all come from a man in his late teens or twenties in good health.

Note on this clone: The same CDR3 also results from other DNA sequences found in this sample. This sequence joins TRBV5-1 and TRBJ2-3; no clear D. The germline gives CDR1 SGHRS, CDR2 YFSETQ. The CDR3 has 14 amino acids. V was clipped by 0 bases and J by 1 base, with 6 bases between them. For the CDR3, the DNA is TGCGCCAGCAGCTTGGAGCAGGGCACAGATACGCAGTATTTT. Translated, it gives CASSLEQGTDTQYF. Full variable domain (outside the CDR3, taken from reference TRBV5-1 and TRBJ2-3): KAGVTQTPRYLIKTRGQQVTLSCSPISGHRSVSWYQQTPGQGLQFLFEYFSETQRNKGNFPGRFSGRQFSNSRSEMNVSTLELGDSALYLCASSLEQGTDTQYFGPGTRLTVL.

The gene calls are TRBV4-1 and TRBJ2-1; D gene uncertain. There are 11 residues in the CDR3. The germline V gene encodes CDR1 MGHRA and CDR2 YSYEKL. Trimming took 3 bases from V and 7 from J, leaving 4 bases between them. CDR3 region: CASSQGNEQFF. The CDR3 DNA reads TGCGCCAGCAGCCAGGGAAATGAGCAGTTCTTC.

The rearrangement joins TRBV7-2 to TRBJ1-5; tentative D call: TRBD1 (6 bases). Germline CDR1 and CDR2: SGHTA and FQGNSA. Trimming left V 1 base short and J 4 bases short, with 14 bases between. The CDR3 has 16 residues. The CDR3 here is CASSLDGGRGNQPQHF. The CDR3, as DNA: TGTGCCAGCAGCTTAGATGGGGGCCGCGGGAATCAGCCCCAGCATTTT.

This rearrangement joins TRBV5-1 to TRBJ2-7, with no clear D. The V and J ends lost 4 bases and 2 bases respectively, with 13 bases between them. CDR1 and CDR2 (germline): SGHRS, YFSETQ. CDR3 length: 14 residues. This chain's CDR3 is CASSKDTATYEQYF. The DNA of the CDR3 is TGCGCCAGCAGCAAAGACACAGCCACCTACGAGCAGTACTTC.

This chain uses TRBV6-1 with TRBJ2-5, with D perhaps TRBD1 (6 bases). V lost 7 bases to trimming and J lost 5 bases, with 17 bases between them. The CDR3 runs to 14 residues. CDR1 is MNHNS, CDR2 SASEGT, per germline. In nucleotides, the CDR3 is TGTGCCAGCATCCACCGCAGGGGCATGGAGACCCAGTACTTC. This encodes CASIHRRGMETQYF.

The chain has TRBV19 and TRBJ1-5; the D is unclear. CDR3 size: 15 residues. The V gene's germline CDR1 is LNHDA and CDR2 SQIVND (reference sequence). V was trimmed by 8 bases and J by 0 bases, leaving 14 bases between them. The CDR3 DNA follows: TGTGCCAGTTTGACGGTGTATAATAGCAATCAGCCCCAGCATTTT. This gives the protein CASLTVYNSNQPQHF.

The V and J genes are TRBV10-1 and TRBJ2-1; perhaps TRBD1 as D (6 bases). CDR1 and CDR2 from the germline V gene are WNHNN and SYGVQD (reference sequence). V was clipped by 4 bases and J by 5 bases, with 15 bases between them. The CDR3 contains 15 residues. The CDR3 here is CASSAPSDSNNEQFF. DNA for the CDR3: TGCGCCAGCAGTGCCCCCTCGGACAGCAACAATGAGCAGTTCTTC.

The chain links TRBV11-3 to TRBJ2-1; D might be TRBD2 (6 bases). Germline loops: CDR1 SGHNT, CDR2 YENEEA. V gave up 1 base and J gave up 8 bases, with 9 bases separating them. The CDR3 is made up of 13 amino acids. The CDR3 reads CASSLGRLDEQFF. The DNA for the CDR3 is TGTGCCAGCAGCTTAGGTCGACTAGATGAGCAGTTCTTC.

The chain employs TRBV4-3 and TRBJ1-1; no firm D call. In germline, CDR1 is LGHNA, CDR2 YSLEER. Trimming cost V 2 bases and J 4 bases, with 14 bases left between them. The CDR3 runs to 15 residues. The CDR3, as DNA: TGCGCCAGCAGCCAACAGAGCGACCCGGGCACTGAAGCTTTCTTT. It is translated as CASSQQSDPGTEAFF.

As for this clone: Other DNA sequences in this specimen translate into the identical CDR3. This chain connects TRBV10-3 to TRBJ2-5; 7 bases match TRBD1. CDR3 size: 13 residues. Per germline, CDR1 ENHRY and CDR2 SYGVKD. V lost 4 bases and J lost 2; bases outside the gene matches: 1. This chain's CDR3 is CAISAGQQETQYF. Written as DNA, the CDR3 is TGTGCCATCAGTGCGGGACAGCAAGAGACCCAGTACTTC.

The chain has TRBV7-2 and TRBJ2-7; 8 positions agree with TRBD1. The germline V gene encodes CDR1 SGHTA and CDR2 FQGNSA. The CDR3 extends over 19 amino acids. Losses at the gene ends were 4 bases for V and 2 bases for J; bases not matched to a gene: 19. CDR3 protein: CASSSRTGTGSLRAYEQYF. For the CDR3, the DNA is TGTGCCAGCAGCTCTAGGACAGGGACGGGGAGCTTAAGGGCCTACGAGCAGTACTTC.

This rearrangement joins TRBV27 to TRBJ2-2; TRBD2 matches 15 bases. The CDR3 extends over 19 amino acids. CDR1 MNHEY and CDR2 SMNVEV come from the germline V gene (reference sequence). V shed 2 bases and J 0 bases; nucleotides not matched to a gene: 4. The CDR3 DNA reads TGTGCCAGCAGTTTACGAGGACTAGCGGGAGGGTCGAACACCGGGGAGCTGTTTTTT. It codes for CASSLRGLAGGSNTGELFF.

The CDR3 nucleotides read TGCGCCAGCGAAGCCGGGACTAGCGGGAGGAGGGATGAGCAGTTCTTC. It encodes CASEAGTSGRRDEQFF. The chain recombines TRBV5-1 with TRBJ2-1, with 15 bases lining up with TRBD2. The CDR3 runs 16 residues. Germline CDR1 is SGHRS and CDR2 is YFSETQ. J was trimmed by 8 bases and V by 7 bases; bases with no gene match: 10.

The V call is TRBV11-2, the J call TRBJ2-1, with D unclear. Germline CDR1 and CDR2: SGHAT and FQNNGV. V lost 4 bases, J lost 13 bases, and 14 bases lay in between. The CDR3 has 12 residues. CDR3 in DNA: TGTGCCAGCAGCTCGATAATGGGATTTCAGTTCTTC. It encodes CASSSIMGFQFF. Complete variable domain (other parts from reference TRBV11-2 and TRBJ2-1): EAGVAQSPRYKIIEKRQSVAFWCNPISGHATLYWYQQILGQGPKLLIQFQNNGVVDDSQLPKDRFSAERLKGVDSTLKIQPAKLEDSAVYLCASSSIMGFQFFGPGTRLTVL.

V usage is TRBV5-1 and J usage is TRBJ2-1; 8 nucleotides line up with TRBD2. This CDR3 comprises 15 residues. V gave up 4 bases and J gave up 3 bases; unmatched junction bases: 6. Germline V CDR1 and CDR2: SGHRS, YFSETQ. CDR3 sequence reads: CASSRREDVYNEQFF. The CDR3 coding sequence is TGCGCCAGCAGCCGGCGGGAGGACGTCTACAATGAGCAGTTCTTC. The full variable domain, its missing parts supplied by reference TRBV5-1 and TRBJ2-1, is KAGVTQTPRYLIKTRGQQVTLSCSPISGHRSVSWYQQTPGQGLQFLFEYFSETQRNKGNFPGRFSGRQFSNSRSEMNVSTLELGDSALYLCASSRREDVYNEQFFGPGTRLTVL.

The chain uses TRBV15 and TRBJ2-7; D not resolved. The CDR3 spans 13 residues. The germline CDR1 and CDR2 sequences are LNHNV and YYDKDF (reference sequence). Deletions cut 3 bases from V and 7 bases from J, with 13 bases between. The CDR3 is CATSRDQAREQYF. CDR3 DNA: TGTGCCACCAGCAGGGACCAGGCTAGAGAGCAGTACTTC.

This rearrangement joins TRBV7-9 to TRBJ2-7; D remains ambiguous. V lost 3 bases, J lost 7 bases, and 7 bases lay in between. CDR3 length equals 11 residues. Per germline, CDR1 SEHNR and CDR2 FQNEAQ (reference sequence). The CDR3 spells CASSFLDEQYF. CDR3 coding DNA: TGTGCCAGCAGCTTCCTGGATGAGCAGTACTTC. The entire variable domain, with the rest obtained from reference TRBV7-9 and TRBJ2-7, is as follows: DTGVSQNPRHKITKRGQNVTFRCDPISEHNRLYWYRQTLGQGPEFLTYFQNEAQLEKSRLLSDRFSAERPKGSFSTLEIQRTEQGDSAMYLCASSFLDEQYFGPGTRLTVT.

This sequence joins TRBV18 and TRBJ2-7, with no clear D. This CDR3 region has 15 residues. Trimming took 6 bases from V and 6 from J, leaving 21 bases between them. Germline V CDR1 and CDR2: KGHSH, LQKENI. Here the CDR3 reads CASSLQGRIDFEQYF. CDR3 DNA: TGTGCCAGCTCTCTCCAAGGGCGCATAGATTTCGAGCAGTACTTC.

This clone was recorded only once. This rearrangement joins TRBV7-2 to TRBJ2-7; 10 positions agree with TRBD2. Losses at the gene ends were 3 bases for V and 3 bases for J; bases not matched to a gene: 8. Germline lookup yields CDR1 SGHTA and CDR2 FQGNSA. The CDR3 covers 16 residues. The CDR3 DNA reads as TGTGCCAGCAGCTTTAGCCCCCAGCGGGGGGGCTACGAGCAGTACTTC. Translation gives CASSFSPQRGGYEQYF.

V usage is TRBV18 and J usage is TRBJ2-7; 12 bases fit TRBD2. CDR1 is KGHSH, CDR2 LQKENI, per germline. This CDR3 contains 17 residues. The trim removed 4 bases at V and 2 bases at J, leaving 9 bases unmatched. Written as DNA, the CDR3 is TGTGCCAGCTCACGGGATGTTGGACTAGCGGGAACCTACGAGCAGTACTTC. Translation gives CASSRDVGLAGTYEQYF.

This clone is a singleton in its sample. This rearrangement joins TRBV6-5 to TRBJ2-1; tentative D call: TRBD2 (7 bases). The length of the CDR3 is 16 residues. Germline values: CDR1 MNHEY, CDR2 SVGAGI. V lost 2 bases and J lost 3, with 14 bases in between. CDR3 sequence (DNA): TGTGCCAGCAGTTACATAGGGGGGGTTAACTACAATGAGCAGTTCTTC. As protein: CASSYIGGVNYNEQFF.

The rearrangement links TRBV7-6 to TRBJ2-5; D not resolved. V gave up 3 bases and J gave up 5 bases, with 7 bases separating them. Germline V gene lookup returns CDR1 SGHVS and CDR2 FNYEAQ. This CDR3 contains 12 residues. The CDR3 nucleotides read TGTGCCAGCAGCTTTTTATGGGAGACCCAGTACTTC. Translated, it gives CASSFLWETQYF.

The chain is built from TRBV19 and TRBJ1-2; TRBD1 matches 11 bases. Germline loops: CDR1 LNHDA, CDR2 SQIVND (reference sequence). V shed 5 bases and J 10 bases; nucleotides not matched to a gene: 15. The CDR3 length is 16 residues. The CDR3 sequence: CASSSPRDRGSRSYTF. CDR3 coding DNA: TGTGCCAGTAGTTCCCCCCGGGACAGGGGGTCCCGTTCCTACACCTTC.

This clone was recorded only once. The genes are TRBV5-4 and TRBJ2-7; no firm D call. Germline V gene sequence: CDR1 SGHNT, CDR2 YYREEE (reference sequence). The CDR3 length is 11 residues. V was shortened by 3 bases and J by 6 bases, with 7 bases between the two germline ends. The CDR3 loop reads CASSSMSEQYF. The CDR3 coding sequence is TGTGCCAGCAGCTCGATGTCCGAGCAGTACTTC.

This chain connects TRBV18 to TRBJ1-1, with TRBD1 matching over 7 bases. The length of the CDR3 is 14 residues. The germline CDR1 and CDR2 sequences are KGHSH and LQKENI. V lost 2 bases and J lost 4; bases outside the gene matches: 4. CDR3 in amino acids: CASSPTSGGTEAFF. CDR3 nucleotide sequence: TGTGCCAGCTCACCAACATCAGGGGGCACTGAAGCTTTCTTT.

The J gene is TRBJ1-5, the V gene TRBV4-1; D is unclear. From germline, CDR1 is MGHRA and CDR2 YSYEKL. V was pared by 0 bases and J by 4 bases, with 16 bases between. The CDR3 spans 17 residues. CDR3 in DNA: TGCGCCAGCAGCCAAGATTTCGTTGGTCACCCAAATCAGCCCCAGCATTTT. Protein product: CASSQDFVGHPNQPQHF.

The CDR3: CASSSGLLNEQYF. CDR3 sequence (DNA): TGTGCCAGCAGCAGCGGACTACTCAACGAGCAGTACTTC. J is TRBJ2-7 and V is TRBV11-2; perhaps TRBD2 as D (6 bases). The ends were cut back, 5 bases at V and 5 bases at J, with 13 bases in the middle. CDR3 length: 13 residues. CDR1 and CDR2 from the germline V gene are SGHAT and FQNNGV.

The rearrangement joins TRBV4-1 to TRBJ1-4; D gene ambiguous. CDR1 is MGHRA and CDR2 is YSYEKL in the germline V gene. This CDR3 has 15 amino acids. Trimming removed 3 bases at V and 4 bases at J, with 12 bases between. This chain's CDR3 is CASSHAGSLNEKLFF. The CDR3 DNA follows: TGCGCCAGCAGCCACGCGGGTTCCCTTAATGAAAAACTGTTTTTT.

This clone was recorded once. The V call is TRBV18, the J call TRBJ1-1, with D tentatively TRBD1 (5 bases). Germline-derived CDR1 and CDR2 are KGHSH and LQKENI. The CDR3 extends over 14 amino acids. Trimming removed 1 base at V and 2 bases at J, with 8 bases between. For the CDR3, the DNA is TGTGCCAGCTCACCACGGACATTCAACACTGAAGCTTTCTTT. It translates to CASSPRTFNTEAFF.

This clone has only a few counts. At the DNA level, this CDR3 is encoded by other sequences in the same sample as well. This sequence joins TRBV6-1 and TRBJ2-7; the D gene is possibly TRBD1 (6 bases). The CDR3 extends over 13 amino acids. The germline V and J ends were trimmed by 6 bases and 4 bases, with 13 bases remaining between them. Germline V gene lookup returns CDR1 MNHNS and CDR2 SASEGT. The CDR3 nucleotides read TGTGCCAGCAGGCCGGGACAAGTATACGAGCAGTACTTC. Translation gives CASRPGQVYEQYF.